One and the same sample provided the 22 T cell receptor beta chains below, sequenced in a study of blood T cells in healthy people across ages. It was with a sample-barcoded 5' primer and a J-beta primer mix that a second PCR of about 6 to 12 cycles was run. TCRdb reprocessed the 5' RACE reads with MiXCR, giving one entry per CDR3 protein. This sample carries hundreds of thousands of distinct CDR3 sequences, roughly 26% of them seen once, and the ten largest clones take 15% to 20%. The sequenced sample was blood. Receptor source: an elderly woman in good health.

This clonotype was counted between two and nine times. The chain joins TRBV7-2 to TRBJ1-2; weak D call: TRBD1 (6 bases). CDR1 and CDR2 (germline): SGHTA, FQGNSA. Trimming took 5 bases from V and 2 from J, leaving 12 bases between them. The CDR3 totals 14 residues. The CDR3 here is CASSPQGGNYGYTF. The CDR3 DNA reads TGTGCCAGCAGCCCCCAAGGGGGGAACTATGGCTACACCTTC.

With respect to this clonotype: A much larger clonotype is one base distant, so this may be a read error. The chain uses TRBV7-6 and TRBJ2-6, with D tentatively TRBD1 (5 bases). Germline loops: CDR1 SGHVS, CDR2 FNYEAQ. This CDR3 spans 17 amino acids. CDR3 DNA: TGTGCCAGCAGCTTGAGGCGGTTAGGTTCTGGGGCCAACGTCCTGATTTTC. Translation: CASSLRRLGSGANVLIF.

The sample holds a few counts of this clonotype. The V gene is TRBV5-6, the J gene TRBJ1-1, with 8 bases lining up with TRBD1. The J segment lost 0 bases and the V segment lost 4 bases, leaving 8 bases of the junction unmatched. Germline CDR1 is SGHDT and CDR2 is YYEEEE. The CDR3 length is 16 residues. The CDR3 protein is CASSGTGQGLNTEAFF. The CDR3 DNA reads TGTGCCAGCAGCGGAACCGGACAGGGTTTGAACACTGAAGCTTTCTTT.

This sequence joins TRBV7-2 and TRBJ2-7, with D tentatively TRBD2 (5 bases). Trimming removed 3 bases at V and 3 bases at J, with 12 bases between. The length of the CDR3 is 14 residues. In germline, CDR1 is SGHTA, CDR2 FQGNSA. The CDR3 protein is CASSFLMRDYEQYF. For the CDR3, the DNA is TGTGCCAGCAGCTTCCTCATGAGGGACTACGAGCAGTACTTC.

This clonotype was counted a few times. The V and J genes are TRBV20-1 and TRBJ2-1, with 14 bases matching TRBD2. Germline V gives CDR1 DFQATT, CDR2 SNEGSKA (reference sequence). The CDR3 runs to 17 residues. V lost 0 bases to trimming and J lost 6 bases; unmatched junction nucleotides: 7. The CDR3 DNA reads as TGCAGTGCTAGAGATACTGGACTAGCGGGGGGCCCCAATGAGCAGTTCTTC. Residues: CSARDTGLAGGPNEQFF.

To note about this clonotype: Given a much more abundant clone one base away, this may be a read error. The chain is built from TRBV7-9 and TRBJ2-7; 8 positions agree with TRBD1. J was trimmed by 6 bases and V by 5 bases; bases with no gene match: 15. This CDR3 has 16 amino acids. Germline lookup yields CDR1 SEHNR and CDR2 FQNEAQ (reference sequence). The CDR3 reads CASSQTGQAIDCEQYF. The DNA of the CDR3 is TGTGCCAGCAGCCAGACGGGACAGGCTATCGACTGCGAGCAGTACTTC.

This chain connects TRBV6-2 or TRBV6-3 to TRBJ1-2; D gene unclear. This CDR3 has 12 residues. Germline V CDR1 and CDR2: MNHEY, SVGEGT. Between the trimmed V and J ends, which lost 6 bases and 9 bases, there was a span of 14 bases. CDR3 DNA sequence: TGTGCCAGCAGCTCCCGAGCCACGAGCTACACCTTC. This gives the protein CASSSRATSYTF.

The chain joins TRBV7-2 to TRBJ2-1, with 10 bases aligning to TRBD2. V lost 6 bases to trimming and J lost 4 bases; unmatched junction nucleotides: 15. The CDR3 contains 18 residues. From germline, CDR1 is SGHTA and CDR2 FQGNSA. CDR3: CASSKLSGGSLLYNEQFF. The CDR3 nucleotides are TGTGCCAGCAGTAAACTTAGCGGGGGGTCCCTACTTTACAATGAGCAGTTCTTC.

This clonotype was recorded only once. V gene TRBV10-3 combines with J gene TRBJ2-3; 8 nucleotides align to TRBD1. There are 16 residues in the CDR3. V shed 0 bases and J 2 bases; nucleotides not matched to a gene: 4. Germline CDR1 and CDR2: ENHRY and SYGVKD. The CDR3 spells CAISESDRDSTDTQYF. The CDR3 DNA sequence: TGTGCCATCAGTGAGTCGGACAGGGACTCCACAGATACGCAGTATTTT.

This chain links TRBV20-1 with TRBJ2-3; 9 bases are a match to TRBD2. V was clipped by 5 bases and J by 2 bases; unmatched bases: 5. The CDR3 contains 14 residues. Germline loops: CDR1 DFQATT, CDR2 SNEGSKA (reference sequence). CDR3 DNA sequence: TGCAGTGCTCCCCAGCGGGAGGACACAGATACGCAGTATTTT. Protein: CSAPQREDTDTQYF.

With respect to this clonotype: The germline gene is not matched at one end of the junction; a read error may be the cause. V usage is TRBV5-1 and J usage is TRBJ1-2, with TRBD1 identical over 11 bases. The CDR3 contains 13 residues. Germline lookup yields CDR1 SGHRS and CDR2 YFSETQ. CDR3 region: CASSWTGGQGCTF. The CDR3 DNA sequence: TGCGCCAGCAGCTGGACAGGGGGCCAAGGCTGCACCTTC.

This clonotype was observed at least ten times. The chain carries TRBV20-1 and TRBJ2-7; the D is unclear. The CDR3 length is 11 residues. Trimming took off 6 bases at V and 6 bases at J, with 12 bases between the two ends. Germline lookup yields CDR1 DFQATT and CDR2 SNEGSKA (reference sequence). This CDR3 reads CSALRTFEQYF. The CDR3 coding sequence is TGCAGTGCCTTAAGAACGTTCGAGCAGTACTTC.

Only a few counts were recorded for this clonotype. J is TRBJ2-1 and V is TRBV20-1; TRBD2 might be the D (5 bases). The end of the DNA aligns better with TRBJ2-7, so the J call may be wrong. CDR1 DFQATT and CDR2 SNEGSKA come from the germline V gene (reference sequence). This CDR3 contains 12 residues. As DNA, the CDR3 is TGCAGTGCTACGCCTAGCTACAATGAGCAGTACTTC. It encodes CSATPSYNEQYF.

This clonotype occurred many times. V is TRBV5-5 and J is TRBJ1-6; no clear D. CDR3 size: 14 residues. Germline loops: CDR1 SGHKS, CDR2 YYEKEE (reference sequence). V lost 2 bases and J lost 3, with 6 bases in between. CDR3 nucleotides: TGTGCCAGCAGCTTCCAGCACTATAATTCACCCCTCCACTTT. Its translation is CASSFQHYNSPLHF.

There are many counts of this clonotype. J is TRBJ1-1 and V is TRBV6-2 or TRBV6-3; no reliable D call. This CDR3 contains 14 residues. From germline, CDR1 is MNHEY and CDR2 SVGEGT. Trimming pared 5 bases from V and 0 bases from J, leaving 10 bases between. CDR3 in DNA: TGTGCCAGCAGTCGCGTAGGGCTGAACACTGAAGCTTTCTTT. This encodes CASSRVGLNTEAFF.

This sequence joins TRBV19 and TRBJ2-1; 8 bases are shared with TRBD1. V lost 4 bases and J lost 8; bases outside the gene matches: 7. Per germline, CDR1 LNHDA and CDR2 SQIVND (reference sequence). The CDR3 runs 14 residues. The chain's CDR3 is CASSKVRGPDEQFF. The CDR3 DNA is TGTGCCAGTAGTAAGGTCAGGGGGCCTGATGAGCAGTTCTTC.

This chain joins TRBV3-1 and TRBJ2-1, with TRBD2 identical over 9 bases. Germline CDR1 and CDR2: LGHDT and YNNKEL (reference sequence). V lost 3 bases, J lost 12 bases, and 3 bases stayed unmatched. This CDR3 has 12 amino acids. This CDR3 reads CASSHGSGGQFF. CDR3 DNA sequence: TGTGCCAGCAGCCATGGTAGCGGGGGGCAGTTCTTC.

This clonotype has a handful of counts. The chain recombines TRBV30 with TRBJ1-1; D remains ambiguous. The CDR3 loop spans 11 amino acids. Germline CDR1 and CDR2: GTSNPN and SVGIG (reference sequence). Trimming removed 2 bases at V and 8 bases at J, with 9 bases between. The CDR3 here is CAWSKLKEAFF. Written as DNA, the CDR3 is TGTGCCTGGAGTAAGTTGAAGGAAGCTTTCTTT. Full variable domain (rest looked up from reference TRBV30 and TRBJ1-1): SQTIHQWPATLVQPVGSPLSLECTVEGTSNPNLYWYRQAAGRGLQLLFYSVGIGQISSEVPQNLSASRPQDRQFILSSKKLLLSDSGFYLCAWSKLKEAFFGQGTRLTVV.

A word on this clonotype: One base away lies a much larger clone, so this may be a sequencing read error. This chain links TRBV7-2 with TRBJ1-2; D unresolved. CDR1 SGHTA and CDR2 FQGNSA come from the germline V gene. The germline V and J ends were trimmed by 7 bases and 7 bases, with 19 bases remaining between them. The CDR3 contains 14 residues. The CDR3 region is CASTPFVEVFGYTF. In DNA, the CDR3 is TGTGCCAGCACCCCTTTTGTGGAGGTCTTTGGCTACACCTTC. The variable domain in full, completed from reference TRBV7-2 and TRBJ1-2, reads GAGVSQSPSNKVTEKGKDVELRCDPISGHTALYWYRQSLGQGLEFLIYFQGNSAPDKSGLPSDRFSAERTGGSVSTLTIQRTQQEDSAVYLCASTPFVEVFGYTFGSGTRLTVV.

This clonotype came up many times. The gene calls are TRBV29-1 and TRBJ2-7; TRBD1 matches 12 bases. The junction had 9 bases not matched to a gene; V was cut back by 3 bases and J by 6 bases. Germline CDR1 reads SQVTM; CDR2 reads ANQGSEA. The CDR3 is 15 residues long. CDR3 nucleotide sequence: TGCAGCGTTGAGGGGACAGGGGGCTGGTCGTCCGAGCAGTACTTC. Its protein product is CSVEGTGGWSSEQYF.

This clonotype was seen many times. The CDR3 DNA sequence: TGTGCCAGCAGCCCCCGGACTAGCGATGCGACCCAGTACTTC. This codes for CASSPRTSDATQYF. V is TRBV7-2 and J is TRBJ2-5; 9 bases are shared with TRBD2. V gave up 5 bases and J gave up 7 bases; unmatched junction bases: 8. The CDR3 spans 14 residues. Per germline, CDR1 SGHTA and CDR2 FQGNSA.

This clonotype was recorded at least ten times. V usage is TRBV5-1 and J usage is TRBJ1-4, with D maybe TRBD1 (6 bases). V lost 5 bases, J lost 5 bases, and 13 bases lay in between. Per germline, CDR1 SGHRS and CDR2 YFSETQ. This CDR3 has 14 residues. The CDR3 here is CASSATGVNEKLFF. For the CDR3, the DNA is TGCGCCAGCAGTGCGACAGGAGTGAATGAAAAACTGTTTTTT. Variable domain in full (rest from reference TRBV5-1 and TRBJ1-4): KAGVTQTPRYLIKTRGQQVTLSCSPISGHRSVSWYQQTPGQGLQFLFEYFSETQRNKGNFPGRFSGRQFSNSRSEMNVSTLELGDSALYLCASSATGVNEKLFFGSGTQLSVL.